This TCR beta chain was obtained from a study of CD8 T cells in Susac syndrome. Trimming cost V 5 bases and J 6 bases, with 8 bases left between them. Germline-derived CDR1 and CDR2 are SGHTA and FQGNSA. This CDR3 spans 12 amino acids. TCR beta from blood CD8+ and CD4+ T cells was sequenced. Negative isolation was used for CD8+ and CD4+ T cells and FACS enrichment for TEMRA cells. The authors reverse transcribed roughly 0.5 to 1 ug RNA with random hexamers. One entry per CDR3 protein results from TCRdb running MiXCR on the immunoSEQ multiplex PCR reads. Here the sample spans over 100,000 distinct CDR3 sequences, about nine tenths being singletons.

The sequence was collected from a human donor in good health. Source material: CD4+ T cells from PBMCs. The chain joins TRBV7-2 to TRBJ1-3; D ambiguous. CDR3 loop: CASSTFSNTIYF. The DNA for the CDR3 is TGTGCCAGCAGCACCTTTTCAAACACCATATATTTT.